A single sample is the source of the 12 T cell receptor beta chains below, sequenced in a study of T cell responses to AZD1222 COVID-19 vaccine. Profiled with immunoSEQ multiplex PCR; TCRdb holds only in-frame clones, not every one. The data show about 110,000 clones, roughly 84% seen once. The source material was peripheral blood, sampled on day 0 of AZD1222 vaccination. These receptors originate from an adult in good health.

V usage is TRBV27 and J usage is TRBJ1-1; D perhaps matches TRBD1 (6 bases). The CDR3 spans 15 residues. Per germline, CDR1 MNHEY and CDR2 SMNVEV (reference sequence). V lost 3 bases and J 2 bases, leaving 13 bases between the germline ends. The CDR3 DNA reads as TGTGCCAGCAGTTTGGCAGGACAGATAAACACTGAAGCTTTCTTT. Amino acid sequence: CASSLAGQINTEAFF.

The chain combines TRBV5-5 with TRBJ1-1; D is possibly TRBD1 (5 bases). This CDR3 has 15 amino acids. Per the germline V gene, CDR1 is SGHKS and CDR2 is YYEKEE (reference sequence). Trimming cost V 7 bases and J 1 base, with 17 bases left between them. The CDR3 loop reads CASVPTRGTNTEAFF. The CDR3 DNA sequence: TGTGCCAGCGTCCCCACTAGGGGCACGAACACTGAAGCTTTCTTT.

The chain has TRBV28 and TRBJ1-1; D may be TRBD1 (5 bases). This CDR3 contains 13 residues. Per germline, CDR1 MDHEN and CDR2 SYDVKM. Trimming removed 10 bases at V and 0 bases at J, with 12 bases between. In nucleotides, the CDR3 is TGTGCCACCGGCGCGGGGGTGAACACTGAAGCTTTCTTT. Translated, it gives CATGAGVNTEAFF.

V gene TRBV7-7 combines with J gene TRBJ2-2; no clear D gene. V lost 1 base to trimming and J lost 4 bases, with 7 bases between them. Germline V gives CDR1 SSHAT, CDR2 FNYEAQ (reference sequence). This CDR3 is built from 14 residues. The CDR3 loop reads CASSLVALTGELFF. For the CDR3, the DNA is TGTGCCAGCAGCTTAGTCGCTCTCACCGGGGAGCTGTTTTTT.

The genes are TRBV3-1 (or the pseudogene TRBV3-2) and TRBJ2-3; TRBD2 matches at 15 bases. The germline gives CDR1 LGHDT, CDR2 YNNKEL (reference sequence). This CDR3 has 17 residues. The ends lost 4 bases at V and 4 bases at J; junction bases unmatched: 6. The CDR3 loop is CASSRQGLAGGSDTQYF. CDR3 in DNA: TGTGCCAGCAGCCGGCAGGGACTAGCGGGGGGTTCAGATACGCAGTATTTT.

The chain has TRBV24-1 and TRBJ2-1; 8 nucleotides match TRBD1. Germline CDR1 KGHDR, CDR2 SFDVKD. The CDR3 length is 12 residues. Losses at the gene ends were 7 bases for V and 9 bases for J; bases not matched to a gene: 4. The CDR3 loop is CATRQTGGEQFF. The CDR3 DNA follows: TGTGCCACCAGACAAACAGGGGGTGAGCAGTTCTTC.

The genes are TRBV6-5 and TRBJ1-1; D might be TRBD1 (5 bases). V shed 3 bases and J shed 1 base, with 6 bases lying between them. Germline V lookup: CDR1 MNHEY, CDR2 SVGAGI. The CDR3 extends over 13 amino acids. Written as DNA, the CDR3 is TGTGCCAGCAGTTATACAGGGAACACTGAAGCTTTCTTT. Translation gives CASSYTGNTEAFF.

The CDR3 DNA reads TGTGCCAGCAGTTTAGTCGGGGGGGACTACAATGAGCAGTTCTTC. Translated, it gives CASSLVGGDYNEQFF. The chain joins TRBV28 to TRBJ2-1, with 8 positions matching TRBD2. This CDR3 region has 15 residues. After removal of 2 bases from V and 3 bases from J, the junction contained 3 bases not matched to a gene. Germline V gene data show CDR1 as MDHEN and CDR2 as SYDVKM. The full variable domain, with the rest looked up from reference TRBV28 and TRBJ2-1, is DVKVTQSSRYLVKRTGEKVFLECVQDMDHENMFWYRQDPGLGLRLIYFSYDVKMKEKGDIPEGYSVSREKKERFSLILESASTNQTSMYLCASSLVGGDYNEQFFGPGTRLTVL.

With regard to this clone: Other nucleotide sequences in the sample specify the same CDR3. The chain employs TRBV4-3 and TRBJ2-2; D is uncertain. V shed 0 bases and J shed 5 bases, with 10 bases lying between them. Germline CDR1 and CDR2: LGHNA and YSLEER. The CDR3 is 15 residues long. CDR3 DNA: TGCGCCAGCAGCCAAGACCAGGTGGGAACCGGGGAGCTGTTTTTT. Translated: CASSQDQVGTGELFF.

The chain uses TRBV7-2 and TRBJ2-7; unclear D gene. Between the trimmed V and J ends, which lost 6 bases and 3 bases, there was a span of 12 bases. Germline values: CDR1 SGHTA, CDR2 FQGNSA. The CDR3 consists of 13 residues. In nucleotides, the CDR3 is TGTGCCAGCAGTAATAGCCGATACTACGAGCAGTACTTC. Translation: CASSNSRYYEQYF.

This clone was observed once. J is TRBJ2-2 and V is TRBV13; 8 bases align to TRBD1. Per germline, CDR1 PRHDT and CDR2 FYEKMQ (reference sequence). CDR3 size: 15 residues. The V segment lost 3 bases and the J segment 7 bases; nucleotides outside the gene matches: 7. In DNA form, the CDR3 reads TGTGCCAGCAGCTTGATTAGACAGGGGATCGGGGAGCTGTTTTTT. Protein: CASSLIRQGIGELFF.

The chain couples TRBV2 to TRBJ1-1, with D hard to call. The CDR3 extends over 12 amino acids. V dropped 3 bases and J dropped 5 bases, with 7 bases sitting between them. CDR1 is SNHLY and CDR2 is FYNNEI in the germline V gene. In DNA form, the CDR3 reads TGTGCCAGCAGTGAGTCGGGGACTGAAGCTTTCTTT. Protein product: CASSESGTEAFF.